The 26 T cell receptor beta chains below come from one sample, sequenced in a study of response to subunit inactivated influenza vaccine. TCRdb re-derived calls from the RT-PCR reads in MiXCR, one entry per CDR3 protein. This repertoire shows about 160,000 distinct CDR3 sequences, 11% found once; its top ten account for 12%. The sample consisted of non-naive T cells sorted from PBMCs, taken more than 35 days after vaccination. The receptors originated from a man aged 45 to 65 who received an inactivated influenza vaccine.

The chain recombines TRBV5-4 with TRBJ2-3; either TRBD1 or TRBD2 may fit D (5 bases each). Germline V CDR1 and CDR2: SGHNT, YYREEE (reference sequence). Trimming took 3 bases from V and 1 from J, leaving 12 bases between them. CDR3 length: 15 amino acids. The CDR3 loop reads CASSYRDGGTDTQYF. The CDR3 nucleotides are TGTGCCAGCAGCTACCGGGACGGAGGCACAGATACGCAGTATTTT. The full variable domain, rest sourced from reference TRBV5-4 and TRBJ2-3, is ETGVTQSPTHLIKTRGQQVTLRCSSQSGHNTVSWYQQALGQGPQFIFQYYREEENGRGNFPPRFSGLQFPNYSSELNVNALELDDSALYLCASSYRDGGTDTQYFGPGTRLTVL.

This clonotype has just a few counts. V usage is TRBV11-1 and J usage is TRBJ2-4; D not certain. Germline V gives CDR1 SGHAT, CDR2 FQDESV (reference sequence). The CDR3 consists of 15 residues. The V end was cut by 4 bases, the J end by 0 bases, with 10 bases between. DNA of the CDR3: TGTGCCAGCAGCTCCTCCGGGCTAGCCAAAAACATTCAGTACTTC. Its protein is CASSSSGLAKNIQYF.

There are a few counts of this clonotype. The chain carries TRBV20-1 and TRBJ1-2; D uncertain. CDR3 length: 12 amino acids. V was trimmed by 8 bases and J by 7 bases, leaving 17 bases between them. Germline CDR1 reads DFQATT; CDR2 reads SNEGSKA (reference sequence). CDR3 amino acids: CSPQAGNSGYTF. The CDR3 DNA follows: TGCAGTCCCCAGGCGGGCAATTCTGGCTACACCTTC.

Only a few counts were recorded for this clonotype. V is TRBV20-1 and J is TRBJ1-2; TRBD1 might be the D (6 bases). This CDR3 is 12 amino acids long. Germline V gene lookup returns CDR1 DFQATT and CDR2 SNEGSKA (reference sequence). V lost 7 bases, J lost 2 bases, and 11 bases lay in between. CDR3 in amino acids: CSGEGGNYGYTF. The CDR3 nucleotides read TGCAGTGGGGAGGGGGGGAACTATGGCTACACCTTC.

This clonotype has more than one count but fewer than ten. V gene TRBV28 combines with J gene TRBJ1-2; D call uncertain. Looked up from germline, CDR1 is MDHEN and CDR2 is SYDVKM. The CDR3 has 11 amino acids. The ends were cut back, 7 bases at V and 0 bases at J, with 3 bases in the middle. CDR3 in amino acids: CASTSNYGYTF. In DNA, the CDR3 is TGTGCCAGCACCTCTAACTATGGCTACACCTTC.

This clonotype was observed at least ten times. CDR3: CASSRGQGGFGELFF. CDR3 sequence (DNA): TGTGCCAGCAGTCGGGGACAGGGTGGATTCGGGGAGCTGTTTTTT. The genes are TRBV6-1 and TRBJ2-2; 9 bases are shared with TRBD1. V lost 5 bases, J lost 7 bases, and 8 bases stayed unmatched. Germline CDR1 reads MNHNS; CDR2 reads SASEGT. The CDR3 contains 15 residues.

This clonotype was found a few times. The CDR3 DNA follows: TGTGCCAGCAGCTTAATGTGGGACGGACGACAAGAGACCCAGTACTTC. This translates into CASSLMWDGRQETQYF. V is TRBV7-9 and J is TRBJ2-5, with D perhaps assigned TRBD1 or TRBD2 (5 bases each). CDR3 length: 16 residues. V was pared by 2 bases and J by 2 bases, with 15 bases between. Germline assignment: CDR1 SEHNR and CDR2 FQNEAQ (reference sequence).

This clonotype was seen repeatedly, ten times or more. The chain is built from TRBV19 and TRBJ2-1, with D hard to call. Germline loops: CDR1 LNHDA, CDR2 SQIVND (reference sequence). The CDR3 runs to 11 residues. The V gene lost 5 bases and the J gene lost 4 bases, with 3 bases spanning the gap. The CDR3 loop reads CASSAYNEQFF. The CDR3 coding sequence is TGTGCCAGTAGTGCATACAATGAGCAGTTCTTC.

The rearrangement links TRBV4-1 to TRBJ2-6; D uncertain. V shed 1 base and J shed 0 bases, with 7 bases lying between them. The germline V gene has CDR1 MGHRA and CDR2 YSYEKL. The CDR3 runs to 16 residues. The CDR3 sequence: CASSQVLISGANVLTF. The CDR3 DNA reads TGCGCCAGCAGCCAAGTATTGATCTCTGGGGCCAACGTCCTGACTTTC.

This clonotype was counted many times. This chain connects TRBV10-3 to TRBJ2-2, with D hard to call. CDR1 and CDR2 from the germline V gene are ENHRY and SYGVKD. This CDR3 has 13 amino acids. The V gene lost 4 bases and the J gene lost 4 bases, with 7 bases spanning the gap. CDR3 region: CAISGSVTGELFF. CDR3 sequence (DNA): TGTGCCATCAGTGGATCAGTCACCGGGGAGCTGTTTTTT.

This chain uses TRBV29-1 with TRBJ1-4, with D tentatively TRBD1 (5 bases). Germline lookup yields CDR1 SQVTM and CDR2 ANQGSEA. V lost 6 bases to trimming and J lost 4 bases, with 9 bases between them. The CDR3 consists of 12 residues. This CDR3 is CSVQGSNEKLFF. The DNA of the CDR3 is TGCAGCGTCCAGGGAAGTAATGAAAAACTGTTTTTT.

V and J are TRBV7-8 and TRBJ1-1, with a tentative D call TRBD1 (6 bases). In germline, CDR1 is SGHVS, CDR2 FQNEAQ. The CDR3 has 13 residues. The germline V and J ends were trimmed by 2 bases and 12 bases, with 16 bases remaining between them. In nucleotides, the CDR3 is TGTGCCAGCAGCTTATCAGCGCAGGGGAGGCCTTTCTTT. Encoded protein: CASSLSAQGRPFF.

This clonotype was observed many times. The genes are TRBV12-3 or TRBV12-4 and TRBJ2-1; D gene unclear. The CDR3 contains 12 residues. V shed 5 bases and J shed 6 bases, with 8 bases lying between them. The chain's CDR3 is CASSRAGNEQFF. The CDR3 bases are TGTGCCAGCAGTCGCGCAGGCAATGAGCAGTTCTTC.

The chain couples TRBV2 to TRBJ2-1; 12 nucleotides line up with TRBD1. After removal of 6 bases from V and 8 bases from J, the junction contained 5 bases not matched to a gene. CDR1 SNHLY and CDR2 FYNNEI come from the germline V gene. This CDR3 region has 14 residues. CDR3 nucleotide sequence: TGTGCCAGCAGCCGGGACAGGGGGCTCGATGAGCAGTTCTTC. Amino acids: CASSRDRGLDEQFF.

The chain employs TRBV15 and TRBJ2-7; 9 bases agree with TRBD1. This CDR3 is built from 15 residues. J gave up 6 bases and V 2 bases, and 8 bases lay outside the gene matches. Looked up from germline, CDR1 is LNHNV and CDR2 is YYDKDF (reference sequence). CDR3 amino acids: CATSRRGDRAGEQYF. The CDR3, as DNA: TGTGCCACCAGCAGACGAGGGGACAGGGCAGGCGAGCAGTACTTC.

This clonotype was seen a few times. This sequence joins TRBV4-1 and TRBJ1-4; 8 nucleotides match TRBD1. Germline-derived CDR1 and CDR2 are MGHRA and YSYEKL. V was clipped by 2 bases and J by 8 bases; unmatched bases: 4. This CDR3 has 14 amino acids. As DNA, the CDR3 is TGCGCCAGCAGCCAACAGGGGGCGAGGGAAAAACTGTTTTTT. Protein product: CASSQQGAREKLFF.

The chain couples TRBV20-1 to TRBJ1-1; perhaps TRBD1 as D (6 bases). Trimming cost V 4 bases and J 1 base, with 10 bases left between them. The length of the CDR3 is 13 residues. The germline V gene encodes CDR1 DFQATT and CDR2 SNEGSKA (reference sequence). The CDR3, as DNA: TGCAGTGCTAACAGGGTTGCGAACACTGAAGCTTTCTTT. Amino acid sequence: CSANRVANTEAFF.

This rearrangement joins TRBV12-3 or TRBV12-4 to TRBJ1-5; D unclear. The CDR3 spans 13 residues. V was trimmed by 7 bases and J by 0 bases, leaving 7 bases between them. CDR3 region: CASNVFSNQPQHF. The CDR3 nucleotides are TGTGCCAGCAATGTTTTTAGCAATCAGCCCCAGCATTTT.

The chain has TRBV7-2 and TRBJ1-4, with D maybe TRBD1 (6 bases). Trimming took off 2 bases at V and 7 bases at J, with 17 bases between the two ends. Germline V CDR1 and CDR2: SGHTA, FQGNSA. CDR3 length equals 16 residues. The CDR3 bases are TGTGCCAGCAGCTTAACCTGGAACAGGGAGGGTGAAAAACTGTTTTTT. It translates to CASSLTWNREGEKLFF.

This clonotype was detected many times. The rearrangement joins TRBV28 to TRBJ2-7, with a possible D match to TRBD1 (6 bases). The CDR3 totals 16 residues. The V end lost 6 bases, the J end lost 4 bases, and 22 bases lay between the germline ends. The germline V gene encodes CDR1 MDHEN and CDR2 SYDVKM. CDR3 loop: CASSSFSGQLLYEQYF. The CDR3 bases are TGTGCCAGCAGCTCCTTCAGCGGACAGTTACTTTACGAGCAGTACTTC.

This rearrangement joins TRBV5-1 to TRBJ1-6, with TRBD1 matching 10 bases. Germline V gene data show CDR1 as SGHRS and CDR2 as YFSETQ. V lost 4 bases, J lost 8 bases, and 3 bases stayed unmatched. The CDR3 is made up of 14 amino acids. CDR3 coding DNA: TGCGCCAGCAGCGGGACAGGGGCGGATTCACCCCTCCACTTT. This translates into CASSGTGADSPLHF. The variable domain in full, with the rest retrieved from reference TRBV5-1 and TRBJ1-6, is KAGVTQTPRYLIKTRGQQVTLSCSPISGHRSVSWYQQTPGQGLQFLFEYFSETQRNKGNFPGRFSGRQFSNSRSEMNVSTLELGDSALYLCASSGTGADSPLHFGNGTRLTVT.

V usage is TRBV5-1 and J usage is TRBJ1-1, with 7 bases fitting TRBD1. In germline, CDR1 is SGHRS, CDR2 YFSETQ. The CDR3 extends over 14 amino acids. V trimming: 4 bases; J trimming: 10 bases; junction bases outside the gene matches: 13. The CDR3 reads CASSRGTEVQPAFF. CDR3 nucleotide sequence: TGCGCCAGCAGCCGTGGGACAGAAGTCCAGCCAGCTTTCTTT.

This clonotype occurred many times. This chain's CDR3 is CAISPPGSGYTF. CDR3 nucleotide sequence: TGTGCCATCAGCCCCCCAGGATCTGGCTACACCTTC. The chain recombines TRBV10-3 with TRBJ1-2; D not resolved. The V end was cut by 6 bases, the J end by 7 bases, with 12 bases between. The CDR3 has 12 amino acids. Germline V gene sequence: CDR1 ENHRY, CDR2 SYGVKD.

The V gene is TRBV18, the J gene TRBJ2-5; D not certain. This CDR3 is built from 14 residues. Germline CDR1 is KGHSH and CDR2 is LQKENI. The ends were cut back, 5 bases at V and 1 base at J, with 11 bases in the middle. The CDR3 sequence: CASSRRHSQETQYF. The CDR3 nucleotides read TGTGCCAGCTCAAGGCGGCACAGCCAAGAGACCCAGTACTTC.

In its sample, this clonotype was seen a few times. The J gene is TRBJ2-1, the V gene TRBV7-2; TRBD2 aligns across 8 bases. V lost 2 bases and J lost 8; bases outside the gene matches: 8. The CDR3 loop spans 15 amino acids. Germline V gene sequence: CDR1 SGHTA, CDR2 FQGNSA. In DNA, the CDR3 is TGTGCCAGCAGCTTAATCTCGGGGGGGGCCTATGAGCAGTTCTTC. Translating it yields CASSLISGGAYEQFF.

This clonotype came up many times. The chain couples TRBV6-2 or TRBV6-3 to TRBJ2-1, with TRBD1 matching 8 bases. The germline CDR1 and CDR2 sequences are MNHEY and SVGEGT. The CDR3 contains 13 residues. Trimming took 2 bases from V and 10 from J; bases not matched to a gene: 4. The CDR3 coding sequence is TGTGCCAGCAGTTACGACAGGGGTGGAGAGCAGTTCTTC. This sequence encodes CASSYDRGGEQFF.